This T cell receptor (beta chain) was found in a study of Graves' ophthalmopathy and Graves' hyperthyroidism. RNA transcripts yielded amplified TCR beta CDR3 regions. RT-PCR with HTBI primers came first, then second-round multiplex PCR. From the multiplex PCR reads, TCRdb called clonotypes with MiXCR, one entry per CDR3 protein. The table lists a few hundred thousand distinct CDR3 sequences, 20% to 25% of them singletons. This clonotype was counted ten times or more. V shed 5 bases and J 2 bases; nucleotides not matched to a gene: 6. The CDR3 sequence is 15 residues long. What was sequenced was peripheral blood. The rearrangement uses TRBV12-3 or TRBV12-4 and TRBJ1-1, with 9 bases identical to TRBD1. The sequence came from a woman in her 50s with Graves' ophthalmopathy. In DNA form, the CDR3 reads TGTGCCAGCAGTATCCGGGGACAGGGAAACACTGAAGCTTTCTTT. Translation: CASSIRGQGNTEAFF.